This T cell receptor (beta chain) originates from a study of T cell changes during pregnancy in multiple sclerosis. V shed 9 bases, J shed 6 bases, and the junction held 8 bases outside the gene matches. The CDR3 extends over 13 amino acids. Here immunoSEQ multiplex PCR was the method, and the copy in TCRdb shows in-frame clones only, minus some. The data show tens of thousands of clones, 80% to 95% seen once. This chain joins TRBV5-7 and TRBJ2-1, with 8 bases fitting TRBD2. TRBV5-7 is classed as an ORF, of uncertain function. Specimen: peripheral blood, collected in the first trimester of pregnancy. This sequence originates from a female donor with multiple sclerosis, enrolled in a pregnancy study. CDR3 residues: CATPGGPGNEQFF. DNA for the CDR3: TGTGCCACCCCGGGGGGGCCCGGCAATGAGCAGTTCTTC.